This TCR beta chain appears in the sequencing data of a study of regulatory T cells in long-lasting Graves disease. Specified time point: newly diagnosed GD, antithyroid drugs for less than 3 months. RNA extracted from PBMCs served as the sequencing template. To make TCR beta libraries, researchers used iRepertoire HTBI primers and Arm-PCR of CDR3 regions. From the multiplex PCR reads, TCRdb called clonotypes with MiXCR, one entry per CDR3 protein. The top ten hold about 15% of the sample, which has about 240,000 distinct CDR3 sequences, 20% to 25% seen once. The CDR3 totals 13 residues. Germline V lookup: CDR1 DFQATT, CDR2 SNEGSKA (reference sequence). Between the trimmed V and J ends, which lost 6 bases and 7 bases, there was a span of 16 bases.

The TCR sequence derives from a female donor with Graves disease. The sample consisted of peripheral blood mononuclear cells (PBMCs), taken at new diagnosis, from a patient treated with antithyroid drugs. The chain carries TRBV20-1 and TRBJ2-1, with D perhaps given as TRBD1 or TRBD2 (6 bases each). Here the CDR3 reads CSAGGPHTNEQFF. As DNA, the CDR3 is TGCAGTGCGGGGGGCCCACATACAAATGAGCAGTTCTTC.